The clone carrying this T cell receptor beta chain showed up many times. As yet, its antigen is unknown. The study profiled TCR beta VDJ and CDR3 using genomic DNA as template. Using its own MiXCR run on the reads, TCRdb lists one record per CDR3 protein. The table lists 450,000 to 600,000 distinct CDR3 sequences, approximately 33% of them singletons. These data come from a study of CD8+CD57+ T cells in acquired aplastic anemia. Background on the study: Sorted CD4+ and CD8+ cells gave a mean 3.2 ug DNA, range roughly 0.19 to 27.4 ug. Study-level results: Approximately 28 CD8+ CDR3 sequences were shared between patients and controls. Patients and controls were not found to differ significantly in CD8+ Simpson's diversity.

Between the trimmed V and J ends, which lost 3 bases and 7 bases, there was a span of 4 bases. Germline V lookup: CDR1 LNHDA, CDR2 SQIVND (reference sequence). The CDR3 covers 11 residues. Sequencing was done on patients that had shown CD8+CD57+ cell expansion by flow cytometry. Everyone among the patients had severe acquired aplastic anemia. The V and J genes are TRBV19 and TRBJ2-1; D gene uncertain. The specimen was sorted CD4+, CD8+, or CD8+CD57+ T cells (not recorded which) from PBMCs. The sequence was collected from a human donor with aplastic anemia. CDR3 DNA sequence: TGTGCCAGTAGTATCCCGAATGAGCAGTTCTTC. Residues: CASSIPNEQFF.